The rows below give T cell receptor beta chains drawn from one sample of a study of CD8+CD57+ T cells in acquired aplastic anemia. TCRdb re-analysed the reads in MiXCR, keeping a single row per CDR3 protein. The sample lists hundreds of thousands of distinct CDR3 sequences, under 40% occurring once. Material for sequencing was sorted CD4+, CD8+, or CD8+CD57+ T cells (not recorded which) from PBMCs. Source of these receptors: a human donor with aplastic anemia. CDR3s include the opening cysteine and the closing phenylalanine or tryptophan.

>TRBV19
CATQGQVGSPLHF
>TRBV2
CASSYSPGNGIYEQYF
>TRBV7-3
CASSGTSGGWNEQFF
>TRBV7-9
CASSPGERYGYTF
>TRBV2
CASKTGTGHRETQYF
>TRBV24-1
CATSDSGLAGRETQYF
>TRBV7-2
CASRGQVRAGELFF
>TRBV5-1
CASRQSEISTDTQYF
>TRBV19
CASSIMAGGATEAFF
>TRBV6-5
CASSSTGQDINTIYF
>TRBV5-1
CAGSLDRPQETQYF
>TRBV5-1
CASSSGSAASYNEQFF
>TRBV5-1
CAGGHEQYF
>TRBV4-1
CASSQPTENYGYTF
>TRBV2
CASSGEGPSNSPLHF
>TRBV7-3
CASSLEGSPRLEQYF
>TRBV20-1
CSASRLAGHQETQYF
>TRBV20-1
CSAREGGSSGNTIYF
>TRBV2
CASSRAPGRQFF
>TRBV20-1
CSASSADNEQFF
>TRBV11-2
CASSLVGGSGTDTQYF
>TRBV20-1
CSARAYAGSGDTQYF
>TRBV6-2/TRBV6-3
CASSYATGQGKGYAF
>TRBV19
CASSIFNNEKLFF